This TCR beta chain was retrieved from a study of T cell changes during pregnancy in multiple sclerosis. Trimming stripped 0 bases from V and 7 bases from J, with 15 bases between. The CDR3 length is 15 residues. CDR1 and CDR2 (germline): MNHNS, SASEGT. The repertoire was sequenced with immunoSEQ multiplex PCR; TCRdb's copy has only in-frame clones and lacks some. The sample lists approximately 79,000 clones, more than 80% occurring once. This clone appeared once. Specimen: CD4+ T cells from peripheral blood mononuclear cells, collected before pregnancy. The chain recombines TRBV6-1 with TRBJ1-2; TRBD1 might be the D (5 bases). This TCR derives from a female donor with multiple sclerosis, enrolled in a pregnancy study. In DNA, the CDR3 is TGTGCCAGCAGTGAAGCCTGGGGCGCGGTTGCTGGCTACACCTTC. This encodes CASSEAWGAVAGYTF.